The TCR beta chain described here comes from a study of a mutant IDH1 vaccine in newly diagnosed glioma. In the study overall: Eight vaccine injections were given to patients in weeks 1, 3, 5, 7, 11, 15, 19 and 23. Every participant had undergone radiotherapy, temozolomide, or both before, and most underwent both. Treated patients had a mean age of about 40 years and an approximately 62% male, approximately 38% female split. Study-wide findings and caveats: Patients mounted vaccine-induced immune responses in about 92% of cases.

V lost 1 base and J lost 4, with 13 bases in between. The CDR3 contains 15 residues. Per germline, CDR1 SGHVS and CDR2 FQNEAQ. As to this clone: The antigen is undetermined.

Profiling relied on immunoSEQ multiplex PCR, and the TCRdb table lists in-frame clones only, not all of them. This sample carries roughly 43,000 clones, about four fifths of them seen once, and the ten largest clones take about 2.4%. The time point here: week 23, last vaccination. In every dose of vaccine, 300 ug of mutant IDH1 20-mer peptide was given alongside topical imiquimod. The sequence was obtained from a woman aged 18-29 years with glioma. Some clones in this sample may be carry-over from other donors' samples. Specimen: PBMCs, collected from a glioma patient whose treatment included an IDH1 peptide vaccine. The chain combines TRBV7-8 with TRBJ1-1, with a possible D match to TRBD1 (5 bases). The DNA for the CDR3 is TGTGCCAGCAGCTTAGGCCCAGGGCGTTCCACTGAAGCTTTCTTT. This sequence encodes CASSLGPGRSTEAFF.